This TCR beta chain is from a study of T cell responses to AZD1222 COVID-19 vaccine. The data were produced by immunoSEQ multiplex PCR, yet TCRdb's version contains in-frame clones alone and is incomplete. The sample comprises over 50,000 clones, 65% to 85% of which are singletons, and around 6.6% rests with the top ten. This clone was seen just once. The V and J ends lost 2 bases and 3 bases respectively, with 14 bases between them. This CDR3 is built from 16 residues. Per germline, CDR1 SGHTS and CDR2 YDEGEE. This specimen was peripheral blood, taken on day 0 of AZD1222 vaccination. This TCR was sampled from an adult in good health. The rearrangement uses TRBV5-8 and TRBJ2-2; D remains ambiguous. This CDR3 is CASSFLSGTDTGELFF. The CDR3 region has the DNA TGTGCCAGCAGCTTTTTATCCGGAACGGACACCGGGGAGCTGTTTTTT.